This TCR beta chain was obtained from a study of T cell repertoires in aging, cancer and after chemotherapy. Turning to the study itself: Six age groups, ranging from 30 or younger to 70 or older, included the donors. Study observations and caveats: Immunological memory after chemotherapy cannot be judged from the repertoire data. Healthy donors lost TCR diversity with age mainly through richness, cancer patients through richness and evenness. Median generation probability rose over the chemotherapy interval in each cancer cohort, suggesting rebound thymic output.

Peripheral blood genomic DNA, not sorted cells or RNA, was the template. TRB rearrangements spanning V, D and J were amplified using mixed TRB-A/B primers. TCRdb used MiXCR to reprocess the multiplex PCR reads, holding one entry per CDR3 protein. The profile shows about 3,000 distinct CDR3 sequences, about a quarter of them singletons. Judged by abundance, this clonotype is medium-sized. Its antigen remains unknown. This CDR3 is built from 16 residues. Germline V CDR1 and CDR2: KGHSH, LQKENI. Trimming removed 1 base at V and 6 bases at J, with 15 bases between. V gene TRBV18 combines with J gene TRBJ1-4, with D uncertain. Material for sequencing was blood. This receptor was identified in a human donor in good health. CDR3 residues: CASSPQSRVWDEKLFF. For the CDR3, the DNA is TGTGCCAGCTCACCACAGTCCCGAGTTTGGGATGAAAAACTGTTTTTT.